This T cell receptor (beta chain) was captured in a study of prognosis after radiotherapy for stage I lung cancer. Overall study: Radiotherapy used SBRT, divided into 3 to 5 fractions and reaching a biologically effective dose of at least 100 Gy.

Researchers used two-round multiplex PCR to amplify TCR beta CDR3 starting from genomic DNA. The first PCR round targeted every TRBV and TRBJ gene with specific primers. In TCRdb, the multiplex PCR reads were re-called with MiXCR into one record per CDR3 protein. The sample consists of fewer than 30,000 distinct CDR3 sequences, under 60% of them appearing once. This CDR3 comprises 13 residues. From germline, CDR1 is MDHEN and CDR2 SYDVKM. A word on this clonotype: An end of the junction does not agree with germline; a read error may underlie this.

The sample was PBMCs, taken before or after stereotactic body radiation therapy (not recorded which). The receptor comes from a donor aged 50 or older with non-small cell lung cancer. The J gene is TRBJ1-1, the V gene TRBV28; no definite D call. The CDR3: CASVPSTVTEALF. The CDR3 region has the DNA TGTGCCAGCGTCCCCTCCACGGTGACTGAAGCTTTATTT. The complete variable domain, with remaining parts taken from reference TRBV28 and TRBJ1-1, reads DVKVTQSSRYLVKRTGEKVFLECVQDMDHENMFWYRQDPGLGLRLIYFSYDVKMKEKGDIPEGYSVSREKKERFSLILESASTNQTSMYLCASVPSTVTEALFGQGTRLTVV.